The present TCR beta chain was sequenced within a study of T cells in localized non-small cell lung cancer (dated by TCRdb to 2020 to 2022). Concerning the study at large: The study analyzed T cell repertoires of hundreds of early-stage NSCLC patients, comparing tumors and uninvolved tumor-adjacent lungs. The cohort was made up of around 240 treatment-naive NSCLC patients whose localized lung tumors had been resected. Of the NSCLC patients, about 130 were male and about a hundred were female, and the mean age was about 69 years. What the research found in general, with its limitations: Longer overall survival was associated with higher blood T cell density, whereas shorter survival was associated with higher adjacent-lung clonality. A median of approximately 55 of the top 100 tumor clones were detected in paired uninvolved adjacent lung, and 28 of these tumor clones were also found among the top 100 clones of the paired uninvolved adjacent lung. Because multi-region tumor sequencing was not performed, intratumor heterogeneity could not be ruled out. Because the study design was exploratory, TCR variables were selected using unadjusted p-values without false-discovery rate correction. Uninvolved tumor-adjacent lung showed the highest T cell clonality, higher than tumor, which suggests more focused antigenic responses in the adjacent lung.

At diagnosis, tumor, uninvolved tumor-adjacent lung and peripheral blood were collected and then preserved as a mix of FFPE and fresh-frozen material. Trimmed from V: 1 base; trimmed from J: 2 bases; junction bases lacking a gene match: 3. Measured from the cysteine to the phenylalanine, the CDR3 is 16 residues long. CDR3 DNA is the only sequence kept; it has 48 bases, read in frame from the first base. According to the germline V gene, CDR1 reads WSHSY and CDR2 reads SAAADI. TCR beta CDR3 regions were sequenced from DNA using the immunoSEQ Assay. The paper's data handling went like this. T cell density was computed as TCR beta template counts normalized to usable DNA estimated by amplifying housekeeping genes. Richness was estimated with the preseqR package, extrapolating to 400,000 templates for PBMC samples and 120,000 templates for tissue samples. Clonality was calculated as one minus Pielou's evenness. To identify tissue-enriched TCRs, differential abundance testing was run on productive amino-acid clonotypes with a minimum total count of 5 and an alpha of 0.1. Repertoire overlap between compartments was quantified with the Jaccard Index and Morisita Overlap Index. GLIPH grouped TCR beta CDR3s together with public tetramer-defined viral CDR3s, and a viral motif had to include at least three viral sequences and show V-gene enrichment. TCRdb re-hosts the immuneACCESS table, in-frame sequences only. Its copies lack some clones; in the studies checked, an unresolved V gene accounts for under half of them, and the cause for the rest is not known. V and J calls and clone size follow that table, whereas D and trimming were derived from the DNA. A total of 1,500 to 2,000 clones appear in this sample, 30% to 45% of them only once. The leading ten clones occupy roughly 18% of the sample.

As concerns this clone: Which antigen it targets is not known. No base-level quality is on record; no much larger clone is a single base apart.

The sequence was collected from a woman aged 35 to 69 with stage I squamous cell lung carcinoma. Sequences were derived from lung tumor tissue, sampled before any cancer treatment. Recombination linked TRBV10-2 to TRBJ2-7, with 12 bases matching TRBD2. CDR3 region: CASSEFRTSGTYEQYF. DNA sequence: TGCGCCAGCAGTGAGTTTCGGACTAGCGGGACCTACGAGCAGTACTTC.